Each of the 15 T cell receptor beta chains below was sequenced from the same sample in a study of blood T cells in healthy people across ages. Together with a sample-barcoded 5' primer, a J-beta primer mix was included in a second PCR lasting about 7 to 12 cycles. TCRdb ran MiXCR on the 5' RACE reads and lists one entry per CDR3 protein. The repertoire has about 900,000 distinct CDR3 sequences, roughly 60% of them found once; the top ten carry around 30%. Sequencing was performed on blood. The receptors originated from a man aged 25 to 45 in good health.

The chain couples TRBV5-1 to TRBJ2-5; a possible D gene is TRBD1 (6 bases). Gene TRBJ2-7 matches the end of the DNA better, so the J call may be wrong. The CDR3 is 14 amino acids. The germline gives CDR1 SGHRS, CDR2 YFSETQ. The CDR3 DNA reads TGCGCCAGCAGCTTGGCCAGGGGTGGAGACGAGCAGTACTTC. This gives the protein CASSLARGGDEQYF.

This clonotype was picked up one time. This rearrangement joins TRBV7-2 to TRBJ1-2; D uncertain. With 5 bases removed from V and 1 base from J, the gap between germline ends came to 11 bases. The CDR3 extends over 14 amino acids. In germline, CDR1 is SGHTA, CDR2 FQGNSA. The CDR3 sequence: CASSPSLNNYGYTF. CDR3 bases: TGTGCCAGCAGCCCGAGCCTTAATAACTATGGCTACACCTTC. The variable domain in full, completed from reference TRBV7-2 and TRBJ1-2, reads GAGVSQSPSNKVTEKGKDVELRCDPISGHTALYWYRQSLGQGLEFLIYFQGNSAPDKSGLPSDRFSAERTGGSVSTLTIQRTQQEDSAVYLCASSPSLNNYGYTFGSGTRLTVV.

This clonotype has only a few counts. V gene TRBV4-2 combines with J gene TRBJ2-1; possible D gene TRBD1, 6 bases. Germline CDR1 is LGHNA and CDR2 is YNFKEQ. The CDR3 extends over 16 amino acids. V was shortened by 0 bases and J by 6 bases, with 15 bases between the two germline ends. CDR3 nucleotide sequence: TGTGCCAGCAGCCAAGAGGGGGACATTTTGCGCAATGAGCAGTTCTTC. Protein product: CASSQEGDILRNEQFF.

The chain links TRBV28 to TRBJ1-2; weak D call: TRBD1 (5 bases). Germline V gene lookup returns CDR1 MDHEN and CDR2 SYDVKM. Trimming cost V 5 bases and J 3 bases, with 19 bases left between them. This CDR3 is built from 16 residues. The CDR3: CASSPLGDPTYYGYTF. The CDR3 DNA is TGTGCCAGCAGTCCCCTGGGGGATCCGACTTACTATGGCTACACCTTC.

The table lists this clonotype with a count of one. The chain employs TRBV6-2 or TRBV6-3 and TRBJ2-7; D gene unclear. The germline gives CDR1 MNHEY, CDR2 SVGEGT. V shed 2 bases and J shed 4 bases, with 15 bases lying between them. The CDR3 covers 15 residues. As DNA, the CDR3 is TGTGCCAGCAGTTACAGTCCCCTGGTGGGGTACGAGCAGTACTTC. Encoded protein: CASSYSPLVGYEQYF.

V gene TRBV7-2 combines with J gene TRBJ1-5; 7 bases are shared with TRBD1. CDR1 SGHTA and CDR2 FQGNSA come from the germline V gene. Trimming took 4 bases from V and 5 from J; bases not matched to a gene: 8. The CDR3 is 15 residues long. The CDR3 sequence: CASSSNRQGDQPQHF. The CDR3 DNA sequence: TGTGCCAGCAGCTCAAACCGACAGGGCGATCAGCCCCAGCATTTT.

In this sample, this clonotype turned up once. This rearrangement joins TRBV7-9 to TRBJ2-7; D is possibly TRBD2 (5 bases). The germline gives CDR1 SEHNR, CDR2 FQNEAQ (reference sequence). Trimming left V 3 bases short and J 3 bases short, with 21 bases between. CDR3 size: 17 residues. CDR3 amino acids: CASSFEKTKPQSYEQYF. DNA for the CDR3: TGTGCCAGCAGCTTCGAAAAGACTAAACCGCAGAGCTACGAGCAGTACTTC.

The V gene is TRBV14, the J gene TRBJ1-1, with D uncertain. Trimming cost V 0 bases and J 4 bases, with 15 bases left between them. CDR3 length equals 16 residues. CDR1 and CDR2 from the germline V gene are SGHDN and FVKESK. The CDR3 reads CASSQDFPSWGTEAFF. CDR3 nucleotides: TGTGCCAGCAGCCAAGATTTCCCCAGCTGGGGCACTGAAGCTTTCTTT.

The gene calls are TRBV6-4 and TRBJ2-1; 8 bases align to TRBD1. The J segment lost 8 bases and the V segment lost 5 bases, leaving 5 bases of the junction unmatched. This CDR3 has 13 residues. Per the germline V gene, CDR1 is MRHNA and CDR2 is SNTAGT. The CDR3 sequence is CASSLETGDEQFF. CDR3 nucleotides: TGTGCCAGCAGTCTGGAGACAGGGGATGAGCAGTTCTTC.

J is TRBJ2-4 and V is TRBV14, with D perhaps matching TRBD1 (6 bases). Judging by the DNA end, TRBJ2-7 fits better; the J call may be wrong. CDR3 length equals 15 residues. Looked up from germline, CDR1 is SGHDN and CDR2 is FVKESK. The CDR3 nucleotides are TGTGCCAGCAGCCAGAGGGACACCTTAATCTACGAGCAGTACTTC. This translates into CASSQRDTLIYEQYF.

The rearrangement links TRBV4-2 to TRBJ2-7, with 9 bases identical to TRBD1. The CDR3 has 15 amino acids. Germline values: CDR1 LGHNA, CDR2 YNFKEQ. J gave up 0 bases and V 4 bases, and 4 bases lay outside the gene matches. Here the CDR3 reads CASSLRDRDSYEQYF. In DNA, the CDR3 is TGTGCCAGCAGCCTCCGGGACAGGGACTCCTACGAGCAGTACTTC.

V is TRBV7-3 and J is TRBJ1-6, with D possibly matching TRBD1 (5 bases). Germline assignment: CDR1 SGHTA and CDR2 FQGTGA. The ends were cut back, 2 bases at V and 10 bases at J, with 12 bases in the middle. This CDR3 contains 14 residues. CDR3 protein: CASSLGRGDSPLHF. CDR3 DNA sequence: TGTGCCAGCAGCTTAGGGAGGGGAGACTCACCCCTCCACTTT.

The V call is TRBV20-1, the J call TRBJ2-6; D remains ambiguous. V was pared by 6 bases and J by 4 bases, with 10 bases between. Germline CDR1 is DFQATT and CDR2 is SNEGSKA (reference sequence). The CDR3 totals 13 residues. CDR3 loop: CSAPYLGANVLTF. The CDR3 DNA sequence: TGCAGTGCCCCCTACTTGGGGGCCAACGTCCTGACTTTC.

The chain is built from TRBV15 and TRBJ2-3; 9 bases line up with TRBD1. Unmatched junction bases numbered 5, after V lost 5 bases and J lost 5 bases. This CDR3 contains 14 residues. Germline loops: CDR1 LNHNV, CDR2 YYDKDF (reference sequence). The CDR3 DNA reads as TGTGCCACCAGCTGGGACAGGGCGGGAGATACGCAGTATTTT. This translates into CATSWDRAGDTQYF.

This chain uses TRBV2 with TRBJ1-6, with D uncertain. Trimming pared 6 bases from V and 6 bases from J, leaving 9 bases between. The germline gives CDR1 SNHLY, CDR2 FYNNEI. The CDR3 has 13 amino acids. The CDR3 sequence: CASSATANSPLHF. The CDR3 DNA is TGTGCCAGCAGCGCGACGGCTAATTCACCCCTCCACTTT.